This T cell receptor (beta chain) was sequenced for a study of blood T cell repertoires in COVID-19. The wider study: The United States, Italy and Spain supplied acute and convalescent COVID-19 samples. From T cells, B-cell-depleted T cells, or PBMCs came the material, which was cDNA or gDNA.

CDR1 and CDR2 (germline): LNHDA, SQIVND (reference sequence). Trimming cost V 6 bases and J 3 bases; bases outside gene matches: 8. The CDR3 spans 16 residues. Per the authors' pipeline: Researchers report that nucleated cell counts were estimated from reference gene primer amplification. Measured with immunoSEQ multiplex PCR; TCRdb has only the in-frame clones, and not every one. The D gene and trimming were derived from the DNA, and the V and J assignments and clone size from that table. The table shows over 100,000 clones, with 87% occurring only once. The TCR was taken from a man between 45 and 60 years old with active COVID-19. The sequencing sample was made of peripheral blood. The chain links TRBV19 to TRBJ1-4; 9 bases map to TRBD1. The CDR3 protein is CASSRTGGLANEKLFF. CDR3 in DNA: TGTGCCAGTAGCCGAACAGGGGGCTTGGCTAATGAAAAACTGTTTTTT.